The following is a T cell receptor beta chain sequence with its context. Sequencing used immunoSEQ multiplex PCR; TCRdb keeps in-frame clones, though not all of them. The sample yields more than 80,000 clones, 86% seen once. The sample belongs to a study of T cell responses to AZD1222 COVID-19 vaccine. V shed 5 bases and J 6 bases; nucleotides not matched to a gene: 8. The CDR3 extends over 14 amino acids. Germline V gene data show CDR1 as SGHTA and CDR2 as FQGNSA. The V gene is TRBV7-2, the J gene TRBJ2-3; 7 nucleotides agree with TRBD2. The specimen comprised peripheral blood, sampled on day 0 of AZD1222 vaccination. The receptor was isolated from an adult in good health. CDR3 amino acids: CASSPAGVSDTQYF. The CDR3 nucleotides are TGTGCCAGCAGCCCGGCGGGAGTTAGTGATACGCAGTATTTT.